This TCR beta chain is drawn from a study of T cell responses to AZD1222 COVID-19 vaccine. General observations from the study: Within unmutated variant regions lay the reported targets of nearly half of spike-specific TCRs.

The V gene's germline CDR1 is SEHNR and CDR2 FQNEAQ (reference sequence). This CDR3 contains 15 residues. J was trimmed by 3 bases and V by 5 bases; bases with no gene match: 6. Turning to this clone: Its antigen is still unknown.

Using immunoSEQ multiplex PCR, the repertoire was profiled, and TCRdb retains in-frame clones only, with some absent. The sample records 150,000 or so clones, 70% to 90% being singletons. Here the sequenced sample was peripheral blood, taken on day 0 of AZD1222 vaccination. This chain links TRBV7-9 with TRBJ2-1; 8 positions match TRBD2. The receptor's source is an adult in good health. In DNA form, the CDR3 reads TGTGCCAGCAGCATGACTAGCGCGGGCTACAATGAGCAGTTCTTC. Residues: CASSMTSAGYNEQFF.